The rows below give T cell receptor beta chains drawn from one sample of a study of cytomegalovirus exposure and HLA in healthy donors. The method was immunoSEQ multiplex PCR; TCRdb's version includes in-frame clones alone and lacks a portion of them. The table includes around 140,000 clones, 75% to 85% detected once. Sequencing was done on a sample of PBMCs. Receptor source: a man in his forties or fifties in good health and CMV-seronegative. Each CDR3 is given with its conserved first and last residue. D genes are given only for firm matches. Size values are once, few and many counts, or a class for expanded clones, and some rows have none.

TRBJ2-1	TRBD2	TRBV2	NA	CASSEALSGSTNEQFF	TGTGCCAGCAGTGAAGCGCTCAGCGGGAGTACGAATGAGCAGTTCTTC
TRBJ2-1	TRBD2	TRBV27	few	CASSLAGVGNEQFF	TGTGCCAGCAGTTTGGCGGGAGTAGGAAATGAGCAGTTCTTC
TRBJ2-1	NA	TRBV14	NA	CASSLSNRYYNEQFF	TGTGCCAGCAGCCTATCTAACCGATACTACAATGAGCAGTTCTTC
TRBJ2-5	TRBD2	TRBV30	NA	CAIDRLAGGSQYF	TGTGCCATCGATAGGCTAGCGGGGGGGTCCCAGTACTTC
TRBJ2-7	NA	TRBV6-1	NA	CASTRTGAYEQYF	TGTGCCAGCACCAGGACCGGGGCCTACGAGCAGTACTTC
TRBJ2-1	TRBD2	TRBV5-1	NA	CASSGRTSGRGSSYNEQFF	TGCGCCAGCAGCGGAAGGACTAGCGGGAGGGGGAGCTCCTACAATGAGCAGTTCTTC
TRBJ1-1	NA	TRBV6-5	NA	CASSYEIPECTEAFF	TGTGCCAGCAGTTATGAGATCCCTGAATGCACTGAAGCTTTCTTT
TRBJ1-2	NA	TRBV25-1	few	CASSEAVAIHGYTF	TGTGCCAGCAGTGAGGCGGTGGCCATCCATGGCTACACCTTC
TRBJ1-6	TRBD1	TRBV5-4	once	CASASSDRGWNSPLHF	TGTGCCAGCGCCTCTTCGGACAGGGGCTGGAATTCACCCCTCCACTTT
TRBJ1-5	NA	TRBV6-1	NA	CASSEEMVPVNQPQHF	TGTGCCAGCAGTGAAGAAATGGTGCCAGTCAATCAGCCCCAGCATTTT
TRBJ2-5	NA	TRBV4-2	NA	CASSPRGRLTAETQYF	TGTGCCAGCAGCCCACGTGGGAGGTTGACGGCAGAGACCCAGTACTTC
TRBJ2-7	TRBD2	TRBV10-3	NA	CAIRLAGEAIYEQYF	TGTGCCATCAGATTAGCGGGGGAAGCGATATACGAGCAGTACTTC
TRBJ2-1	NA	TRBV7-6	NA	CASSLSDEQFF	TGTGCCAGCAGCTTAAGCGATGAGCAGTTCTTC
TRBJ1-6	NA	TRBV5-3	NA	CARSTIQGPYNSPLHF	TGTGCCAGAAGTACAATACAGGGCCCATATAATTCACCCCTCCACTTT
TRBJ1-3	NA	TRBV28	NA	CASSLDLRYTFGNTIYF	TGTGCCAGCAGTCTCGATCTCAGGTATACCTTTGGAAACACCATATATTTT
TRBJ2-3	TRBD1	TRBV5-1	NA	CASSPGTGGSVDTQYF	TGCGCCAGCAGCCCCGGGACAGGGGGCAGCGTAGATACGCAGTATTTT
TRBJ2-5	NA	TRBV6-4	NA	CASRPGEETQYF	TGTGCCAGCCGCCCGGGGGAAGAGACCCAGTACTTC
TRBJ2-7	NA	TRBV7-2	NA	CASSPRPPGVQYF	TGTGCCAGCAGCCCAAGACCCCCGGGGGTGCAGTACTTC
TRBJ2-5	TRBD2	TRBV5-1	NA	CASSSGTSVLSGETQYF	TGCGCCAGCAGCTCCGGGACTAGCGTACTTTCCGGGGAGACCCAGTACTTC
TRBJ1-1	NA	TRBV6-1	once	CASNPLTAGSTEAFF	TGTGCCAGCAACCCCTTGACAGCGGGTAGCACTGAAGCTTTCTTT
TRBJ1-1	TRBD1	TRBV7-3	NA	CASSMGTVNTEAFF	TGTGCCAGCAGCATGGGGACAGTTAACACTGAAGCTTTCTTT
TRBJ2-5	TRBD2	TRBV7-6	NA	CASSFLAGAETQYF	TGTGCCAGCAGCTTTCTAGCGGGAGCCGAGACCCAGTACTTC
TRBJ2-1	NA	TRBV5-4	NA	CASSLDSITPNEQFF	TGTGCCAGCAGCTTGGACTCAATCACCCCCAATGAGCAGTTCTTC
TRBJ2-3	TRBD2	TRBV19	NA	CASSSRGRDTQYF	TGTGCCAGTAGTAGTCGCGGGAGGGATACGCAGTATTTT
TRBJ1-4	TRBD1	TRBV6-1	once	CASRPGQGFEEKLFF	TGTGCCAGCAGACCTGGACAGGGTTTTGAGGAAAAACTGTTTTTT
TRBJ2-7	NA	TRBV10-3	NA	CAISGSSYEQYF	TGTGCCATTTCCGGGAGCTCCTACGAGCAGTACTTC
TRBJ1-2	NA	TRBV7-2	once	CASSPRSDYGYTF	TGTGCCAGCAGTCCACGCAGCGACTATGGCTACACCTTC
TRBJ2-5	TRBD2	TRBV19	NA	CATRDYLETQYF	TGTGCCACCCGGGACTATTTAGAGACCCAGTACTTC
TRBJ2-1	TRBD2	TRBV4-2	NA	CASSPRGLAGVNEQFF	TGTGCCAGCAGCCCTAGGGGACTAGCGGGAGTAAATGAGCAGTTCTTC
TRBJ1-1	NA	TRBV7-2	NA	CASSLAQAVKTFF	TGTGCCAGCAGCTTAGCACAGGCTGTGAAAACTTTCTTT
TRBJ2-7	TRBD2	TRBV18	NA	CASSADTLAGGEQYF	TGTGCCAGCTCAGCCGACACACTAGCGGGAGGCGAGCAGTACTTC
TRBJ2-2	NA	TRBV7-7	NA	CASSPRQSTGELFF	TGTGCTAGCAGCCCAAGACAGTCCACCGGGGAGCTGTTTTTT
TRBJ2-7	TRBD2	TRBV4-2	NA	CASSQEMPSGRSYEQYF	TGTGCCAGCAGCCAAGAAATGCCTAGCGGGAGGTCATACGAGCAGTACTTC
TRBJ1-2	TRBD1	TRBV5-4	once	CASRVTGDVTRYGYTF	TGTGCCAGCAGGGTGACAGGGGATGTGACTAGGTATGGCTACACCTTC
TRBJ2-7	NA	TRBV16	once	CASSPYPGSTYEQYF	TGTGCCAGCAGCCCTTATCCGGGGTCCACCTACGAGCAGTACTTC
TRBJ2-1	NA	TRBV7-3	NA	CASSLMGNNGQFF	TGTGCCAGCAGCTTAATGGGCAATAATGGGCAGTTCTTC
TRBJ2-1	NA	TRBV10-2	NA	CASALYNEQFF	TGCGCCAGTGCCCTATACAATGAGCAGTTCTTC
TRBJ1-1	NA	TRBV28	NA	CASSFTGQQNTEAFF	TGTGCCAGCAGTTTTACAGGGCAACAAAACACTGAAGCTTTCTTT
TRBJ1-2	NA	TRBV29-1	once	CSVPLDSINGYTF	TGCAGCGTTCCCCTGGACTCAATTAATGGCTACACCTTC
TRBJ2-7	TRBD2	TRBV27	NA	CASSLWEGYEQYF	TGTGCCAGCAGTTTGTGGGAGGGCTACGAGCAGTACTTC
TRBJ1-1	NA	TRBV28	few	CASRFGQRNTEAFF	TGTGCCAGCAGGTTTGGACAGAGGAACACTGAAGCTTTCTTT
TRBJ2-2	TRBD1	TRBV4-1	NA	CASSPVDRDTGELFF	TGCGCCAGCAGCCCTGTGGACAGGGACACCGGGGAGCTGTTTTTT
TRBJ1-6	NA	TRBV5-6	NA	CASSEAGGGNSPLHF	TGTGCCAGCAGCGAGGCGGGGGGAGGTAATTCACCCCTCCACTTT
TRBJ2-3	TRBD2	TRBV7-3	NA	CASSLTPPTSGTSTDTQYF	TGTGCCAGCAGCTTAACGCCTCCAACTAGCGGTACTAGCACAGATACGCAGTATTTT
TRBJ2-7	NA	TRBV6-5	NA	CASSEPTTYEQYF	TGTGCCAGCAGTGAACCTACCACCTACGAGCAGTACTTC
TRBJ1-2	NA	TRBV9	NA	CASSVDTGYGYTF	TGTGCCAGCAGCGTAGATACAGGGTATGGCTACACCTTC
TRBJ2-2	NA	TRBV11-3	NA	CASSTRGRRDSGELFF	TGTGCCAGCAGCACGCGGGGGCGCCGGGACTCCGGGGAGCTGTTTTTT
TRBJ1-5	TRBD1	TRBV2	NA	CASSAGGSGNQPQHF	TGTGCCAGCAGTGCAGGGGGTAGTGGCAATCAGCCCCAGCATTTT
TRBJ2-6	TRBD1	TRBV11-2	NA	CASSLSGGTGANVLTF	TGTGCCAGCAGCTTATCAGGGGGCACTGGGGCCAACGTCCTGACTTTC
TRBJ2-3	NA	TRBV10-1	NA	CASTDGSTDTQYF	TGCGCCAGCACGGACGGGAGTACAGATACGCAGTATTTT
TRBJ2-5	TRBD2	TRBV30	NA	CAWSLAGVETQYF	TGTGCCTGGAGCCTCGCGGGGGTGGAGACCCAGTACTTC
TRBJ2-3	TRBD1	TRBV5-1	NA	CASSLGPGGSSTDTQYF	TGCGCCAGCAGCTTGGGGCCAGGGGGCTCCAGCACAGATACGCAGTATTTT
TRBJ2-7	NA	TRBV5-1	NA	CASSPDRPPYEQYF	TGCGCCAGCAGCCCCGACAGACCCCCCTACGAGCAGTACTTC
TRBJ1-1	TRBD1	TRBV7-7	NA	CARTGLTNTEAFF	TGTGCTAGGACAGGATTAACGAACACTGAAGCTTTCTTT
TRBJ2-2	NA	TRBV5-1	NA	CASRLEGPGTGELFF	TGCGCCAGCAGGCTGGAGGGGCCGGGCACCGGGGAGCTGTTTTTT
TRBJ2-3	TRBD1	TRBV6-5	NA	CASSYRIQGGTDTQYF	TGTGCCAGCAGTTACCGAATCCAGGGGGGCACAGATACGCAGTATTTT
TRBJ2-7	TRBD1	TRBV5-6	NA	CASSLVGTAAKAIYEQYF	TGTGCCAGCAGCTTGGTTGGGACAGCAGCTAAAGCAATCTACGAGCAGTACTTC
TRBJ2-7	TRBD1	TRBV5-8	NA	CASSQGGAGYEQYF	TGTGCCAGCAGCCAAGGGGGCGCGGGTTACGAGCAGTACTTC
TRBJ1-1	TRBD1	TRBV19	NA	CASHHKKDRWGNTEAFF	TGTGCCAGCCACCACAAAAAGGACAGGTGGGGGAACACTGAAGCTTTCTTT
TRBJ2-3	TRBD2	TRBV30	NA	CAWSSGGTDTQYF	TGTGCCTGGTCTAGCGGGGGCACAGATACGCAGTATTTT